The 20 T cell receptor beta chains reported below all come from one sample, sequenced in a study of a mutant IDH1 vaccine in newly diagnosed glioma. This sample's time point: week 23, last vaccination. Each vaccine dose was 300 ug of mutant IDH1 20-mer peptide, with topical imiquimod. For these receptors, no antigen is known. Assay used: immunoSEQ multiplex PCR; TCRdb lists only in-frame clones, some missing. The sample holds roughly 74,000 clones, 65% to 90% seen once. The sample was PBMCs, taken from a glioma patient whose treatment included an IDH1 peptide vaccine. The receptors were sampled from a man aged 25 to 45 with glioma. Some clones in this sample may be carry-over from other donors' samples.

V gene TRBV18 combines with J gene TRBJ1-2; unclear D gene. Germline V gives CDR1 KGHSH, CDR2 LQKENI. Trimming stripped 0 bases from V and 8 bases from J, with 10 bases between. The CDR3 loop spans 13 amino acids. The CDR3 bases are TGTGCCAGCTCACCACCGGGAGTATGGGGCTACACCTTC. Its translation is CASSPPGVWGYTF.

This CDR3 is CASSHTTDTQYF. As DNA, the CDR3 is TGTGCCAGCAGCCATACCACAGATACGCAGTATTTT. The chain carries TRBV13 and TRBJ2-3; no reliable D call. The CDR3 runs to 12 residues. Germline V gene sequence: CDR1 PRHDT, CDR2 FYEKMQ (reference sequence). V was trimmed by 5 bases and J by 2 bases, leaving 5 bases between them. Filled out from reference TRBV13 and TRBJ2-3, the complete variable domain reads AAGVIQSPRHLIKEKRETATLKCYPIPRHDTVYWYQQGPGQDPQFLISFYEKMQSDKGSIPDRFSAQQFSDYHSELNMSSLELGDSALYFCASSHTTDTQYFGPGTRLTVL.

J is TRBJ1-6 and V is TRBV27; D may be TRBD1 (6 bases). The CDR3 loop spans 15 amino acids. The germline V and J ends were trimmed by 7 bases and 2 bases, with 12 bases remaining between them. Germline V gene sequence: CDR1 MNHEY, CDR2 SMNVEV (reference sequence). The CDR3 DNA reads as TGTGCCAGCACCAGGGGTCTCGCCTATAATTCACCCCTCCACTTT. Translation: CASTRGLAYNSPLHF.

This clone came up a few times. The chain recombines TRBV5-4 with TRBJ1-1; D not resolved. The CDR3 is made up of 15 amino acids. Germline assignment: CDR1 SGHNT and CDR2 YYREEE (reference sequence). Trimming stripped 0 bases from V and 4 bases from J, with 13 bases between. In nucleotides, the CDR3 is TGTGCCAGCAGCTTGGTAAGGATGAAGGGCACTGAAGCTTTCTTT. This gives the protein CASSLVRMKGTEAFF.

The V and J genes are TRBV29-1 and TRBJ1-2; a possible D gene is TRBD1 (6 bases). From germline, CDR1 is SQVTM and CDR2 ANQGSEA. Deletions cut 3 bases from V and 4 bases from J, with 9 bases between. The CDR3 is made up of 12 amino acids. In nucleotides, the CDR3 is TGCAGCGTTGACTCCAGGGGCTATGGCTACACCTTC. The encoded protein is CSVDSRGYGYTF.

This clone appeared a few times. The chain recombines TRBV5-1 with TRBJ2-1; possibly TRBD2 for D (6 bases). The CDR3 has 16 residues. Germline CDR1 is SGHRS and CDR2 is YFSETQ. The V gene lost 4 bases and the J gene lost 6 bases, with 20 bases spanning the gap. Written as DNA, the CDR3 is TGCGCCAGCAGCCCTCTCGCCAGGGAGGCTCCCAATGAGCAGTTCTTC. Translating it yields CASSPLAREAPNEQFF.

This chain uses TRBV9 with TRBJ2-1; D ambiguous. This CDR3 comprises 13 residues. The V and J ends lost 3 bases and 3 bases respectively, with 7 bases between them. Per germline, CDR1 SGDLS and CDR2 YYNGEE. This chain's CDR3 is CASSALDYNEQFF. CDR3 sequence (DNA): TGTGCCAGCAGCGCCCTAGACTACAATGAGCAGTTCTTC.

This clone showed up just a few times. The chain links TRBV19 to TRBJ1-1; the match to TRBD1 covers 9 bases. The CDR3 has 13 amino acids. Trimming at V came to 8 bases and at J to 3 bases, leaving 4 bases not matched to a gene. Germline CDR1 LNHDA, CDR2 SQIVND (reference sequence). The CDR3 bases are TGTGCCAGTGGGACAGGGATGGACACTGAAGCTTTCTTT. Its protein is CASGTGMDTEAFF.

The chain joins TRBV7-9 to TRBJ2-3, with TRBD2 matching 12 bases. The CDR3 contains 16 residues. V was clipped by 4 bases and J by 4 bases; unmatched bases: 6. Germline V gene lookup returns CDR1 SEHNR and CDR2 FQNEAQ (reference sequence). For the CDR3, the DNA is TGTGCCAGCAGCTACCTAGCGGGAGGGGGGGCAGATACGCAGTATTTT. It translates to CASSYLAGGGADTQYF.

V and J are TRBV7-9 and TRBJ2-3; D might be TRBD1 or TRBD2, each matching 5 bases. CDR3 length equals 15 residues. In germline, CDR1 is SEHNR, CDR2 FQNEAQ (reference sequence). Trimming removed 6 bases from V and 2 bases from J, with 15 bases in between. The CDR3 protein is CASSLRDGVTDTQYF. CDR3 bases: TGTGCCAGCAGTTTACGGGACGGAGTCACAGATACGCAGTATTTT. The full variable domain, in which reference TRBV7-9 and TRBJ2-3 provide the parts outside the CDR3, is DTGVSQNPRHKITKRGQNVTFRCDPISEHNRLYWYRQTLGQGPEFLTYFQNEAQLEKSRLLSDRFSAERPKGSFSTLEIQRTEQGDSAMYLCASSLRDGVTDTQYFGPGTRLTVL.

The chain has TRBV15 and TRBJ2-1; TRBD2 agrees at 13 bases. Trimming at V came to 5 bases and at J to 6 bases, leaving 7 bases not matched to a gene. Germline V CDR1 and CDR2: LNHNV, YYDKDF (reference sequence). The CDR3 loop spans 16 amino acids. CDR3 residues: CATSRRLAGGINEQFF. CDR3 nucleotide sequence: TGTGCCACCAGCCGCCGACTAGCGGGGGGAATCAATGAGCAGTTCTTC.

The genes are TRBV27 and TRBJ1-1, with D perhaps TRBD1 (5 bases). The CDR3 is 17 residues long. The V end lost 8 bases, the J end lost 1 base, and 23 bases lay between the germline ends. CDR1 is MNHEY, CDR2 SMNVEV, per germline (reference sequence). Here the CDR3 reads CASRLSLAPGGNTEAFF. Here the CDR3 DNA reads TGTGCCAGCCGCCTCAGCCTCGCCCCGGGGGGGAACACTGAAGCTTTCTTT.

The rearrangement links TRBV5-1 to TRBJ2-3, with D unresolved. This CDR3 has 16 residues. The V gene's germline CDR1 is SGHRS and CDR2 YFSETQ. Trimming removed 0 bases from V and 0 bases from J, with 11 bases in between. CDR3 sequence: CASSLVGLSSTDTQYF. The CDR3 bases are TGCGCCAGCAGCTTGGTAGGTCTTTCTAGCACAGATACGCAGTATTTT.

The V call is TRBV2, the J call TRBJ2-5; 7 bases align to TRBD2. The CDR3 is 13 residues long. Germline V gene data show CDR1 as SNHLY and CDR2 as FYNNEI. J lost 5 bases, V lost 6 bases, and 6 bases had no gene match. The CDR3 region is CASRGGLGETQYF. The CDR3, as DNA: TGTGCCAGCAGGGGCGGACTAGGGGAGACCCAGTACTTC.

This chain joins TRBV5-1 and TRBJ1-4; 9 bases are shared with TRBD1. CDR1 and CDR2 (germline): SGHRS, YFSETQ. CDR3 length equals 15 residues. Trimming cost V 3 bases and J 0 bases; bases outside gene matches: 0. In DNA, the CDR3 is TGCGCCAGCAGCTGGACAGGGGCAACTAATGAAAAACTGTTTTTT. This codes for CASSWTGATNEKLFF.

V usage is TRBV4-2 and J usage is TRBJ2-5; the match to TRBD1 covers 8 bases. V shed 4 bases and J 3 bases; nucleotides not matched to a gene: 1. Germline V gene sequence: CDR1 LGHNA, CDR2 YNFKEQ. The CDR3 has 13 amino acids. The CDR3 region is CASSLDREETQYF. CDR3 coding DNA: TGTGCCAGCAGCCTGGACAGGGAAGAGACCCAGTACTTC.

Points on this clone: The junction does not match germline at one end; this may be a read error. The chain uses TRBV2 and TRBJ1-2; no clear D. CDR3 size: 12 residues. Germline CDR1 and CDR2: SNHLY and FYNNEI. The CDR3 DNA follows: TGTGCCAGCAGGGGTCCCGGGTCTCTTACAGCCTTC. Its protein product is CASRGPGSLTAF.

This clone occurred once. CDR3 sequence (DNA): TGTGCCAGCAGCCTCGACAGGACCGGGGAGCTGTTTTTT. It encodes CASSLDRTGELFF. The chain carries TRBV6-1 and TRBJ2-2, with D perhaps TRBD1 (6 bases). This CDR3 region has 13 residues. V was pared by 6 bases and J by 5 bases, with 10 bases between. Germline CDR1 and CDR2: MNHNS and SASEGT.

The genes are TRBV4-2 and TRBJ1-1; a weak D match, TRBD1 (5 bases). This CDR3 has 17 amino acids. V lost 1 base to trimming and J lost 7 bases, with 22 bases between them. The V gene's germline CDR1 is LGHNA and CDR2 YNFKEQ. The CDR3 DNA is TGTGCCAGCAGCCAAGTGGGGGACCCACTTAATAAGGATGAAGCTTTCTTT. It yields the protein CASSQVGDPLNKDEAFF.

This clone has just a few counts. The chain joins TRBV19 to TRBJ2-4, with D tentatively TRBD2 (5 bases). The length of the CDR3 is 16 residues. V lost 3 bases and J 3 bases, leaving 15 bases between the germline ends. Germline CDR1 and CDR2: LNHDA and SQIVND (reference sequence). The CDR3 spells CASSMRQAGSKNIQYF. The CDR3 DNA reads as TGTGCCAGTAGTATGCGTCAGGCTGGGAGCAAAAACATTCAGTACTTC.